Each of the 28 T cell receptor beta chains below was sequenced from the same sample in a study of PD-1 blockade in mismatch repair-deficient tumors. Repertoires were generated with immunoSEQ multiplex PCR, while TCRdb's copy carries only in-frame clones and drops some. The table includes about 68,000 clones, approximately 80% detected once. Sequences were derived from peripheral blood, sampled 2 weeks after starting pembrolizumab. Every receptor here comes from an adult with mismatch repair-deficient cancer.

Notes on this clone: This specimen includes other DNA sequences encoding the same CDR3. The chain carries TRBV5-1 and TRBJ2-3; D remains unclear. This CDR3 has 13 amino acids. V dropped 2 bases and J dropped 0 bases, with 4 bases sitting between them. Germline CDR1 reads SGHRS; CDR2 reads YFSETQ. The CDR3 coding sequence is TGCGCCAGCAGCTTACCTAGCACAGATACGCAGTATTTT. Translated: CASSLPSTDTQYF. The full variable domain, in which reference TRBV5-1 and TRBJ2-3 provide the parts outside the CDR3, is KAGVTQTPRYLIKTRGQQVTLSCSPISGHRSVSWYQQTPGQGLQFLFEYFSETQRNKGNFPGRFSGRQFSNSRSEMNVSTLELGDSALYLCASSLPSTDTQYFGPGTRLTVL.

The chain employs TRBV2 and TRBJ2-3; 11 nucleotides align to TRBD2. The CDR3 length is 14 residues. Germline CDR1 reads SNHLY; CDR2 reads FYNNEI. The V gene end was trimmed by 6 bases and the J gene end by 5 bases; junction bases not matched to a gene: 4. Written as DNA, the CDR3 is TGTGCCAGCAGCCTTACTAGCGGGGGAGATACGCAGTATTTT. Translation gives CASSLTSGGDTQYF.

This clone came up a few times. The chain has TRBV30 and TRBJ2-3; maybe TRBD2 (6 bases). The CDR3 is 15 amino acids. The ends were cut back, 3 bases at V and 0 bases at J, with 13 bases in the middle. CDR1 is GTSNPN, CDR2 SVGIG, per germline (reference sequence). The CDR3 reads CAWSGNSGSTDTQYF. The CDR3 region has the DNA TGTGCCTGGAGCGGAAATAGCGGAAGCACAGATACGCAGTATTTT.

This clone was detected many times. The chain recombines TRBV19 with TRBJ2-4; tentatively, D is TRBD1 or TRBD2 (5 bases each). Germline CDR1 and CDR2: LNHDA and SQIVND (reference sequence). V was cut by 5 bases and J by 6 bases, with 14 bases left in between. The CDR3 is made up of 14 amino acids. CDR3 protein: CASSVTPGGNIQYF. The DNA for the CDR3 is TGTGCCAGTAGTGTTACGCCTGGGGGAAACATTCAGTACTTC.

In nucleotides, the CDR3 is TGTGCCAGCAGCGACCCTCGTGGCAGGGGGCGCCGAGAGACCCAGTACTTC. This gives the protein CASSDPRGRGRRETQYF. The chain couples TRBV5-4 to TRBJ2-5; 8 bases fit TRBD1. Trimming at V came to 4 bases and at J to 4 bases, leaving 15 bases not matched to a gene. This CDR3 is 17 amino acids long. CDR1 is SGHNT and CDR2 is YYREEE in the germline V gene (reference sequence).

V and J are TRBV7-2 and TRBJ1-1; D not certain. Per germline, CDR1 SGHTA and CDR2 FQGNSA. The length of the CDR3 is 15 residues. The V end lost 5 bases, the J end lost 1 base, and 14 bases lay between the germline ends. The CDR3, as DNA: TGTGCCAGCAGCCTCCCCCGGCGGCGGAACACTGAAGCTTTCTTT. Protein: CASSLPRRRNTEAFF.

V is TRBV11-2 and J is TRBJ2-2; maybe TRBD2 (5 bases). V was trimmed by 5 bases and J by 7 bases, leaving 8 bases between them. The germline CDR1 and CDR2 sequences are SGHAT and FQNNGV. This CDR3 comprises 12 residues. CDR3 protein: CASSPEVGELFF. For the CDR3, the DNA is TGTGCCAGCAGCCCGGAGGTCGGGGAGCTGTTTTTT.

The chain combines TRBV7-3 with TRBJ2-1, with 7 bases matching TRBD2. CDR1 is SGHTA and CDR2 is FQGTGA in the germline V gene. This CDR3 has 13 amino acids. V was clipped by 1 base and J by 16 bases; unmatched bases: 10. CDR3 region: CASSLSGGERYFF. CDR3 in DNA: TGTGCCAGCAGCTTAAGTGGGGGGGAACGGTACTTCTTC.

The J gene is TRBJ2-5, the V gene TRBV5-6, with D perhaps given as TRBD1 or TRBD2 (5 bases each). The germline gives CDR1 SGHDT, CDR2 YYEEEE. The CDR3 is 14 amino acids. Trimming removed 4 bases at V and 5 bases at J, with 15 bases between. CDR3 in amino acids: CASSMRGDLETQYF. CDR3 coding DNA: TGTGCCAGCAGCATGAGAGGGGATCTGGAGACCCAGTACTTC.

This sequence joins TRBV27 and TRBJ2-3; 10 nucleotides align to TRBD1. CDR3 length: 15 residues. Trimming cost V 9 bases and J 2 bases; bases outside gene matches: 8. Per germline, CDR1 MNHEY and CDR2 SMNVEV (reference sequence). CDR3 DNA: TGTGCCAGTTCGCGGGACAGGGGACCCACAGATACGCAGTATTTT. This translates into CASSRDRGPTDTQYF.

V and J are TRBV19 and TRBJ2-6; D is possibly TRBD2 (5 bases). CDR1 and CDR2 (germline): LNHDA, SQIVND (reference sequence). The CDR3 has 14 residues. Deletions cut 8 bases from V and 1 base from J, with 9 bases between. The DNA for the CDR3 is TGTGCCAGTGGTCGCGGGTCTGGGGCCAACGTCCTGACTTTC. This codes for CASGRGSGANVLTF.

CDR3 region: CASSQDRANYGYTF. CDR3 sequence (DNA): TGTGCCAGCAGCCAAGACAGGGCTAACTATGGCTACACCTTC. This chain joins TRBV14 and TRBJ1-2; D is possibly TRBD1 (5 bases). CDR1 and CDR2 from the germline V gene are SGHDN and FVKESK. V lost 0 bases to trimming and J lost 0 bases, with 5 bases between them. CDR3 length: 14 residues.

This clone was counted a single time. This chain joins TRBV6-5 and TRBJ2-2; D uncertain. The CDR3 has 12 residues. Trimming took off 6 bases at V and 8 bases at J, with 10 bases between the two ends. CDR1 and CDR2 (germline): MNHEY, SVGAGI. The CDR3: CASSRLLGELFF. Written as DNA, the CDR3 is TGTGCCAGCAGCCGGCTCCTAGGGGAGCTGTTTTTT.

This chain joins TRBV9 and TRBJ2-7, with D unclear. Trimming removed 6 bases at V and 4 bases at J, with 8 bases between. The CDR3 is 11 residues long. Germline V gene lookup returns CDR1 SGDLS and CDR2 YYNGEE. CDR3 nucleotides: TGTGCCAGCATCCTGTGGTACGAGCAGTACTTC. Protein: CASILWYEQYF.

CDR3 bases: TGTGCCAGCAGGGAACGGGGGGCTGGGCGGACTGAAGCTTTCTTT. This sequence encodes CASRERGAGRTEAFF. V is TRBV6-5 and J is TRBJ1-1; weak D call: TRBD1 (6 bases). The CDR3 totals 15 residues. Deletions cut 6 bases from V and 5 bases from J, with 19 bases between. Looked up from germline, CDR1 is MNHEY and CDR2 is SVGAGI.

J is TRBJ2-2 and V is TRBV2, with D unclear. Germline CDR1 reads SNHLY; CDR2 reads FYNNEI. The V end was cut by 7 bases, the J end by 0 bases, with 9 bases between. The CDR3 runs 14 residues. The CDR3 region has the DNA TGTGCCAGCAAGGCCGTTGCGAACACCGGGGAGCTGTTTTTT. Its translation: CASKAVANTGELFF.

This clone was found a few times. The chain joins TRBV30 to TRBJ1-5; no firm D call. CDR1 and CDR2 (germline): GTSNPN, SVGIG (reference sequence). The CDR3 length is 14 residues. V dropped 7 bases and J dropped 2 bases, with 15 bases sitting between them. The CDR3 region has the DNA TGTGCCTATGGTGTGGCGGGCGGCAATCAGCCCCAGCATTTT. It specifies CAYGVAGGNQPQHF.

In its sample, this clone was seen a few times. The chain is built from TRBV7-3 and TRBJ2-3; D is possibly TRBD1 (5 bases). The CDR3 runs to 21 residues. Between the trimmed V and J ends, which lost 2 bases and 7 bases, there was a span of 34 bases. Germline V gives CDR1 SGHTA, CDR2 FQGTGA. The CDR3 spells CASSLYPQGETAFQSSNTQYF. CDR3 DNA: TGTGCCAGCAGCTTATACCCCCAGGGCGAAACCGCCTTTCAAAGCAGTAATACGCAGTATTTT.

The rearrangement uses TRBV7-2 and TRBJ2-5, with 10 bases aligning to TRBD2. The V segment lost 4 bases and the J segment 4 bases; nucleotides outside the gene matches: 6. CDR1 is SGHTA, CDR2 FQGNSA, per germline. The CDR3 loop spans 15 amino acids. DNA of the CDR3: TGTGCCAGCAGCTCGGGACTAGCGTCCGGAGAGACCCAGTACTTC. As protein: CASSSGLASGETQYF.

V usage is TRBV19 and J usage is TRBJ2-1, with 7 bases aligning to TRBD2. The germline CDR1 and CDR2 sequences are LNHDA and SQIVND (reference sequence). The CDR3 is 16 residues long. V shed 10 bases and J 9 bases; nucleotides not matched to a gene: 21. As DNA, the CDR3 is TGTGCCACTGAGTTGCGGGAGCTAGGTAGGCGCGGTGAGCAGTTCTTC. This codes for CATELRELGRRGEQFF.

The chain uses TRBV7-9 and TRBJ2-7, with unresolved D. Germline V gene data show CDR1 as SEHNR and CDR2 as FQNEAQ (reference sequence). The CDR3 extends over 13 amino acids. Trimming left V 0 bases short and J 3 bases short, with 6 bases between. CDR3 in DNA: TGTGCCAGCAGCTTAGCGGGATTCTACGAGCAGTACTTC. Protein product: CASSLAGFYEQYF.

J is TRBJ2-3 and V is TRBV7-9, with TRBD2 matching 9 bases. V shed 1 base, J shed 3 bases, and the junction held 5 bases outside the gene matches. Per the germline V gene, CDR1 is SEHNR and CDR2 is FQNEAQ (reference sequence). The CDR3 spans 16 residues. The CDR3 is CASSLVASGITDTQYF. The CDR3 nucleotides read TGTGCCAGCAGCTTAGTGGCTAGCGGGATAACAGATACGCAGTATTTT.

CDR3 coding DNA: TGTGCCAGCAGCTTAGGGACTAGCGGGTACGGAGACAATGAGCAGTTCTTC. Amino acid sequence: CASSLGTSGYGDNEQFF. V is TRBV11-3 and J is TRBJ2-1, with 11 bases fitting TRBD2. CDR1 is SGHNT and CDR2 is YENEEA in the germline V gene. CDR3 size: 17 residues. Germline trimming cut 1 base from V and 5 bases from J; bases unmatched to any gene: 7. The full variable domain, rest sourced from reference TRBV11-3 and TRBJ2-1, is EAGVVQSPRYKIIEKKQPVAFWCNPISGHNTLYWYLQNLGQGPELLIRYENEEAVDDSQLPKDRFSAERLKGVDSTLKIQPAELGDSAVYLCASSLGTSGYGDNEQFFGPGTRLTVL.

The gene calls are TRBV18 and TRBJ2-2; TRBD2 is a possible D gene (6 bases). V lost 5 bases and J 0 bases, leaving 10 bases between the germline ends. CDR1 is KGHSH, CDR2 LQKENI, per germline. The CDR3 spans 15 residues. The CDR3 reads CASSGGNTNTGELFF. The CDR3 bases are TGTGCCAGCTCAGGAGGGAATACGAACACCGGGGAGCTGTTTTTT.

The CDR3 bases are TGTGCCAGCAGCTTTATGTCCGAGAACTATGGCTACACCTTC. Translation: CASSFMSENYGYTF. J is TRBJ1-2 and V is TRBV5-6; D gene uncertain. Germline lookup yields CDR1 SGHDT and CDR2 YYEEEE. This CDR3 has 14 residues. V was clipped by 2 bases and J by 2 bases, with 10 bases between them.

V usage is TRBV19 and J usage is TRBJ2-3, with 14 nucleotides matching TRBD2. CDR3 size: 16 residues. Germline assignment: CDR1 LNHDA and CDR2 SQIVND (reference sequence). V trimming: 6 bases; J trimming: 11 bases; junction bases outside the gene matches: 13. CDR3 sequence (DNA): TGTGCCAGTAGCCAAGGAGGACTAGCGGGAGGAAGGAAGCAGTATTTT. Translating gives CASSQGGLAGGRKQYF.

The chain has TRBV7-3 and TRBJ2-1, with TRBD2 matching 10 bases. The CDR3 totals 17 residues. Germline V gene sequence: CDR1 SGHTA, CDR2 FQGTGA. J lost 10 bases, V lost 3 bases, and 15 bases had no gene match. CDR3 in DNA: TGTGCCAGCAGCTTTCGCTGGGAACCTAGCGGGAGAAGGGAGCAGTTCTTC. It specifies CASSFRWEPSGRREQFF.

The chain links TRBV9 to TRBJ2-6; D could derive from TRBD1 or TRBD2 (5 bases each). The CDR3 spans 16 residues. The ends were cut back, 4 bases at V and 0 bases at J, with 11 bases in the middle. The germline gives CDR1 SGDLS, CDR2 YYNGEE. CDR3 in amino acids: CASSRGRSSGANVLTF. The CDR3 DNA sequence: TGTGCCAGCAGCCGGGGACGCAGCTCTGGGGCCAACGTCCTGACTTTC.